The entry that follows covers one TCR beta chain sequence. In the original analysis: Nucleated cell number was recorded as an estimate derived from reference gene primer amplification. Repertoires were generated with immunoSEQ multiplex PCR, while TCRdb's copy carries only in-frame clones and drops some. That table is the source of V, J and clone size, and D and trimming were worked out from the DNA. Among some 88,000 clones listed, about 85% were seen once. These data are taken from a study of blood T cell repertoires in COVID-19. V lost 5 bases to trimming and J lost 3 bases; unmatched junction nucleotides: 5. This CDR3 has 15 amino acids. The germline V gene has CDR1 SGDLS and CDR2 YYNGEE.

The V gene is TRBV9, the J gene TRBJ2-2, with 9 bases aligning to TRBD2. The clonotype was recovered from a man aged 60 to 69 with acute or convalescent COVID-19. Sequencing was done on a sample of peripheral blood. CDR3 DNA sequence: TGTGCCAGCAGGAGATTAGCGGGAGACACCGGGGAGCTGTTTTTT. Amino acid sequence: CASRRLAGDTGELFF.